The present entry profiles one T cell receptor beta chain with its context. Germline values: CDR1 SEHNR, CDR2 FQNEAQ (reference sequence). The V gene end was trimmed by 2 bases and the J gene end by 8 bases; junction bases not matched to a gene: 18. The CDR3 is 18 amino acids. This table comes from immunoSEQ multiplex PCR, and its TCRdb copy is limited to in-frame clones, with some not included. The data contain 30,000 to 45,000 clones, around 80% of them singletons. These data are taken from a study of blood T cell repertoires in COVID-19. Study summary: The United States, Italy and Spain supplied acute and convalescent COVID-19 samples.

Sequencing was carried out using peripheral blood. This chain links TRBV7-9 with TRBJ2-1; 7 nucleotides align to TRBD2. This clonotype was obtained from a man in his 70s with acute or convalescent COVID-19. For the CDR3, the DNA is TGTGCCAGCAGCTTAAAAGGTGACGGCCCTAGCGGATCGTATGAGCAGTTCTTC. Encoded protein: CASSLKGDGPSGSYEQFF. Full variable domain (remainder filled in from reference TRBV7-9 and TRBJ2-1): DTGVSQNPRHKITKRGQNVTFRCDPISEHNRLYWYRQTLGQGPEFLTYFQNEAQLEKSRLLSDRFSAERPKGSFSTLEIQRTEQGDSAMYLCASSLKGDGPSGSYEQFFGPGTRLTVL.